This T cell receptor beta chain was captured by sequencing in a study of shared clonotypes between healthy human individuals. Germline CDR1 and CDR2: MDHEN and SYDVKM. Trimming removed 5 bases from V and 1 base from J; junction bases left unmatched: 3. The length of the CDR3 is 14 residues. Profiled with immunoSEQ multiplex PCR; TCRdb holds only in-frame clones, not every one. The sample records about 1 million clones, roughly 75% being singletons. The TCR comes from a man between 18 and 29 years old in good health. J is TRBJ2-7 and V is TRBV28; 9 bases map to TRBD1. Sequencing was done on a sample of memory CD4+ T cells sorted from blood. Subset noted: CD45RA-negative fraction. Here the CDR3 DNA reads TGTGCCAGCAGTACAGGGGGCTCGTCCTACGAGCAGTACTTC. Amino acids: CASSTGGSSYEQYF. The full variable domain, in which reference TRBV28 and TRBJ2-7 provide the parts outside the CDR3, is DVKVTQSSRYLVKRTGEKVFLECVQDMDHENMFWYRQDPGLGLRLIYFSYDVKMKEKGDIPEGYSVSREKKERFSLILESASTNQTSMYLCASSTGGSSYEQYFGPGTRLTVT.